These 13 T cell receptor beta chains were all obtained from the same sample, sequenced in a study of T-cell reconstitution after alpha-beta-depleted transplantation in children (dated by TCRdb to 2016 to 2018). Libraries were built with PCR. The listed sequencing device is Illumina HiSeq 2500. To normalize quantification of the TCRbeta repertoire, the TCR libraries were built with molecular barcoding that relied on unique molecular identifiers. Through fastp at Q25 and MiXCR, TCRdb rebuilt clones from the public reads, retaining in-frame beta chains. Here each entry gathers all rows of one CDR3 protein and keeps the most common genes and DNA. The sample table contains about 210,000 distinct CDR3 sequences; only one count was recorded for more than 15% of them. Of the sample, 43% is held by the ten largest clones. Interpreted using the paper, the treatment or condition label stands for: allogeneic hematopoietic cell transplantation with graft depleted of TCRalphabeta T cells and CD19 B cells.

Sample: PBMCs, mostly from graft donor cells, taken 360 days after TCRalphabeta/CD19-depleted stem cell transplant. All receptors come from a male patient aged 2-10 years who had a stem cell transplant for acute lymphoblastic leukemia, so the T cells may come from the graft donor.

This clonotype has only a few counts. V and J are TRBV6-1 and TRBJ1-1; TRBD1 matches at 10 bases. This CDR3 is 14 amino acids long. V lost 5 bases to trimming and J lost 12 bases; unmatched junction nucleotides: 12. Germline assignment: CDR1 MNHNS and CDR2 SASEGT. CDR3 loop: CASSPNRDRGDTFF. CDR3 bases: TGTGCCAGCAGTCCAAATAGGGACAGGGGAGATACTTTCTTT.

The table lists this clonotype with many counts. The chain joins TRBV5-1 to TRBJ1-1; no clear D. Per germline, CDR1 SGHRS and CDR2 YFSETQ. The CDR3 runs to 12 residues. V was cut by 7 bases and J by 1 base, with 8 bases left in between. CDR3 sequence reads: CASAYSNTEAFF. The DNA of the CDR3 is TGCGCCAGCGCTTATTCGAACACTGAAGCTTTCTTT.

The chain links TRBV7-9 to TRBJ2-1; the D call may be TRBD1 or TRBD2 (6 bases each). The CDR3 consists of 15 residues. Trimming took 2 bases from V and 12 from J, leaving 20 bases between them. Per the germline V gene, CDR1 is SEHNR and CDR2 is FQNEAQ (reference sequence). The CDR3 DNA sequence: TGTGCCAGCAGCTTACGTTTTCCGGGGGCGCTGAGGCAGTTCTTC. This translates into CASSLRFPGALRQFF.

The table lists this clonotype with a few counts. The chain joins TRBV10-3 to TRBJ2-1; 13 nucleotides agree with TRBD2. V lost 9 bases, J lost 3 bases, and 8 bases stayed unmatched. This CDR3 has 16 residues. The germline gives CDR1 ENHRY, CDR2 SYGVKD. The CDR3 region has the DNA TGTGCCATTCGGACTAGCGGGGGACCAGACTACAATGAGCAGTTCTTC. This gives the protein CAIRTSGGPDYNEQFF.

The gene calls are TRBV18 and TRBJ2-3; D tentatively fits TRBD1 or TRBD2 (5 bases each). The CDR3 consists of 14 residues. Trimming removed 2 bases at V and 1 base at J, with 7 bases between. CDR1 and CDR2 (germline): KGHSH, LQKENI. The CDR3 DNA reads as TGTGCCAGCTCACCATGGGACGGCACAGATACGCAGTATTTT. Its protein product is CASSPWDGTDTQYF.

This clonotype showed up just a few times. The genes are TRBV20-1 and TRBJ2-5; TRBD1 agrees at 8 bases. Looked up from germline, CDR1 is DFQATT and CDR2 is SNEGSKA (reference sequence). CDR3 length equals 14 residues. V gave up 3 bases and J gave up 0 bases; unmatched junction bases: 3. The CDR3 bases are TGCAGTGCTAGTCAGGGGGCATACCAAGAGACCCAGTACTTC. Translation gives CSASQGAYQETQYF.

This clonotype has only a few counts. One end of the junction is discordant with germline, which a read error may explain. This chain connects TRBV6-6 to TRBJ1-3; perhaps TRBD1 as D (5 bases). This CDR3 region has 12 residues. Germline V gene sequence: CDR1 MNHNY, CDR2 SVGAGI (reference sequence). The CDR3 here is CASSTDTNEIHF. DNA of the CDR3: TGTGCCAGCAGCACGGACACCAACGAAATCCATTTT.

This clonotype was seen a handful of times. This chain uses TRBV4-3 with TRBJ2-7; 9 positions match TRBD1. Trimming cost V 0 bases and J 0 bases; bases outside gene matches: 3. The length of the CDR3 is 16 residues. CDR1 is LGHNA and CDR2 is YSLEER in the germline V gene. CDR3: CASSQDLGQGSYEQYF. The CDR3 nucleotides are TGCGCCAGCAGCCAAGATTTGGGACAGGGCTCCTACGAGCAGTACTTC.

The chain joins TRBV20-1 to TRBJ2-1; maybe TRBD2 (6 bases). There are 12 residues in the CDR3. Looked up from germline, CDR1 is DFQATT and CDR2 is SNEGSKA (reference sequence). Trimming took 0 bases from V and 10 from J, leaving 10 bases between them. CDR3 loop: CSAREGAGEQFF. The CDR3 DNA is TGCAGTGCTAGAGAGGGAGCGGGCGAGCAGTTCTTC.

This clonotype turned up a few times. The J gene is TRBJ1-3, the V gene TRBV2; D not resolved. Germline V gene lookup returns CDR1 SNHLY and CDR2 FYNNEI. The V end lost 3 bases, the J end lost 1 base, and 7 bases lay between the germline ends. The CDR3 totals 14 residues. The CDR3 DNA reads as TGTGCCAGCAGTGATGTCAGGTCTGGAAACACCATATATTTT. Its translation is CASSDVRSGNTIYF.

This clonotype was found a few times. The chain joins TRBV20-1 to TRBJ1-5; D may be TRBD1 (5 bases). The CDR3 sequence is 14 residues long. Germline V CDR1 and CDR2: DFQATT, SNEGSKA (reference sequence). V lost 6 bases and J 3 bases, leaving 15 bases between the germline ends. CDR3 protein: CSARPRGDNQPQHF. In DNA form, the CDR3 reads TGCAGTGCGAGACCTAGGGGTGACAATCAGCCCCAGCATTTT.

This clonotype came up a few times. Written as DNA, the CDR3 is TGTGCCAGCAGCTTCAAGGTTGGCAATCAGCCCCAGCATTTT. It yields the protein CASSFKVGNQPQHF. The chain couples TRBV5-6 to TRBJ1-5; D is uncertain. CDR1 and CDR2 from the germline V gene are SGHDT and YYEEEE. V lost 2 bases to trimming and J lost 2 bases, with 8 bases between them. The CDR3 is 14 residues long.

The chain recombines TRBV5-1 with TRBJ2-3; 10 bases are shared with TRBD2. In germline, CDR1 is SGHRS, CDR2 YFSETQ. This CDR3 comprises 15 residues. Trimming removed 5 bases from V and 3 bases from J; junction bases left unmatched: 6. The chain's CDR3 is CASRRETSGTDTQYF. DNA for the CDR3: TGCGCCAGCAGGCGGGAGACTAGCGGGACAGATACGCAGTATTTT.